A single sample gave rise to the 14 T cell receptor beta chains below, sequenced in a study of T cell responses to AZD1222 COVID-19 vaccine. This table comes from immunoSEQ multiplex PCR, and its TCRdb copy is limited to in-frame clones, with some not included. Of roughly 200,000 clones detected, almost 90% appear once; the ten largest clones hold approximately 7.7%. The sequencing here drew on peripheral blood, taken on day 0 of AZD1222 vaccination. These receptors all stem from an adult in good health.

CDR3 nucleotides: TGTGCCAGCAGTTTCCGTGGCGGGGGGGCGGCCGGGGAGCTGTTTTTT. Its translation: CASSFRGGGAAGELFF. The rearrangement links TRBV27 to TRBJ2-2, with TRBD2 identical over 9 bases. The V and J ends lost 3 bases and 6 bases, in that order; junction bases with no gene match: 8. Germline V gene lookup returns CDR1 MNHEY and CDR2 SMNVEV (reference sequence). CDR3 size: 16 residues.

The chain employs TRBV5-1 and TRBJ1-4, with unresolved D. The germline gives CDR1 SGHRS, CDR2 YFSETQ. Between the trimmed V and J ends, which lost 1 base and 5 bases, there was a span of 9 bases. The CDR3 runs to 14 residues. The CDR3 sequence: CASSLTAGNEKLFF. DNA for the CDR3: TGCGCCAGCAGCTTGACGGCCGGAAATGAAAAACTGTTTTTT.

In its sample, this clone was seen once. V is TRBV10-3 and J is TRBJ2-3, with 7 positions matching TRBD2. Germline assignment: CDR1 ENHRY and CDR2 SYGVKD. V was pared by 9 bases and J by 5 bases, with 11 bases of the junction left unmatched. The CDR3 runs 14 residues. The CDR3 sequence: CAIRKAGVKDTQYF. The CDR3 DNA reads TGTGCCATTAGGAAGGCGGGGGTTAAAGATACGCAGTATTTT.

The rearrangement joins TRBV6-2 or TRBV6-3 to TRBJ2-7; D uncertain. Germline V lookup: CDR1 MNHEY, CDR2 SVGEGT. The CDR3 has 14 amino acids. The ends were cut back, 0 bases at V and 3 bases at J, with 9 bases in the middle. The CDR3 spells CASSYSNTVYEQYF. The CDR3 DNA is TGTGCCAGCAGTTACTCAAATACGGTCTACGAGCAGTACTTC.

The rearrangement links TRBV13 to TRBJ2-7; weak D call: TRBD1 (6 bases). The CDR3 runs 13 residues. Germline V gene data show CDR1 as PRHDT and CDR2 as FYEKMQ (reference sequence). V shed 5 bases and J shed 6 bases, with 14 bases lying between them. The CDR3 sequence: CASSPRNRVEQYF. The CDR3 nucleotides read TGTGCCAGCAGCCCGCGTAACAGGGTCGAGCAGTACTTC.

The chain links TRBV5-7 to TRBJ2-4; D is uncertain. TRBV5-7 is reported as an ORF; its role is uncertain. Trimming removed 0 bases at V and 2 bases at J, with 12 bases between. This CDR3 region has 16 residues. CDR3 nucleotide sequence: TGTGCCAGCAGCTTGGTCGCTGGTGCTACCAAAAACATTCAGTACTTC. It is translated as CASSLVAGATKNIQYF.

This chain links TRBV7-8 with TRBJ1-6; 9 bases line up with TRBD1. Germline CDR1 SGHVS, CDR2 FQNEAQ. The CDR3 covers 13 residues. With 4 bases clipped from V and 13 bases from J, the junction kept 5 bases outside the gene matches. The CDR3 nucleotides are TGTGCCAGCAGCTCTCCGGGACAGGGTCCCCTCCACTTT. The encoded protein is CASSSPGQGPLHF. Looking up the rest from reference TRBV7-8 and TRBJ1-6 gives the full variable domain: GAGVSQSPRYKVAKRGQDVALRCDPISGHVSLFWYQQALGQGPEFLTYFQNEAQLDKSGLPSDRFFAERPEGSVSTLKIQRTQQEDSAVYLCASSSPGQGPLHFGNGTRLTVT.

The chain has TRBV10-2 and TRBJ1-3; D gene ambiguous. Germline CDR1 reads WSHSY; CDR2 reads SAAADI. The V gene lost 10 bases and the J gene lost 0 bases, with 16 bases spanning the gap. This CDR3 is built from 15 residues. CDR3 DNA: TGCGCCACCCTATGGGAGCTTGACTCTGGAAACACCATATATTTT. Protein: CATLWELDSGNTIYF.

This chain joins TRBV6-5 and TRBJ1-3; D possibly corresponds to TRBD1 (6 bases). In germline, CDR1 is MNHEY, CDR2 SVGAGI. The CDR3 has 15 amino acids. The V and J ends lost 6 bases and 4 bases respectively, with 16 bases between them. The DNA of the CDR3 is TGTGCCAGCAGCAACGGGGGCGCGGGAGGAAACACCATATATTTT. It specifies CASSNGGAGGNTIYF.

The chain joins TRBV4-1 to TRBJ1-1; D may be TRBD1 (5 bases). The germline CDR1 and CDR2 sequences are MGHRA and YSYEKL. Trimming removed 3 bases at V and 0 bases at J, with 11 bases between. This CDR3 has 15 residues. The CDR3 bases are TGCGCCAGCAGCCAGCGAGAGGGGTTGAACACTGAAGCTTTCTTT. It translates to CASSQREGLNTEAFF.

The rearrangement links TRBV10-3 to TRBJ2-7; no reliable D call. Trimming cost V 2 bases and J 2 bases, with 4 bases left between them. CDR3 length: 12 residues. CDR1 ENHRY and CDR2 SYGVKD come from the germline V gene. The CDR3: CAISEPPYEQYF. The DNA of the CDR3 is TGTGCCATCAGTGAGCCTCCCTACGAGCAGTACTTC.

The chain links TRBV9 to TRBJ1-3; no clear D. CDR3 length equals 15 residues. V lost 0 bases to trimming and J lost 0 bases, with 7 bases between them. Germline V lookup: CDR1 SGDLS, CDR2 YYNGEE. CDR3 residues: CASSVVPTSGNTIYF. DNA for the CDR3: TGTGCCAGCAGCGTAGTTCCGACCTCTGGAAACACCATATATTTT. Drawing the rest from reference TRBV9 and TRBJ1-3, the complete variable domain is DSGVTQTPKHLITATGQRVTLRCSPRSGDLSVYWYQQSLDQGLQFLIQYYNGEERAKGNILERFSAQQFPDLHSELNLSSLELGDSALYFCASSVVPTSGNTIYFGEGSWLTVV.

The gene calls are TRBV28 and TRBJ1-2; D uncertain. This CDR3 has 12 residues. V gave up 1 base and J gave up 8 bases, with 8 bases separating them. From germline, CDR1 is MDHEN and CDR2 SYDVKM. The CDR3 here is CASSLLGRGYTF. CDR3 coding DNA: TGTGCCAGCAGTTTATTGGGCCGGGGCTACACCTTC.

The chain carries TRBV6-5 and TRBJ1-1; the match to TRBD1 covers 7 bases. CDR1 is MNHEY, CDR2 SVGAGI, per germline. V lost 6 bases to trimming and J lost 5 bases; unmatched junction nucleotides: 9. This CDR3 is 14 amino acids long. The CDR3 here is CASRDGTAWTEAFF. The CDR3 bases are TGTGCCAGCAGGGATGGGACAGCTTGGACTGAAGCTTTCTTT.